Given below is one T cell receptor beta chain in context. A multiplex PCR was run with 60 Vbeta primers and 13 Jbeta primers. Profiled with immunoSEQ multiplex PCR; TCRdb holds only in-frame clones, not every one. Of a few hundred thousand clones listed, about nine tenths were seen once; the top ten hold about 1.8%. The data were obtained in a study of cytomegalovirus exposure and HLA in healthy donors. The germline V gene encodes CDR1 SGHRS and CDR2 YFSETQ. Trimming pared 3 bases from V and 3 bases from J, leaving 19 bases between. This CDR3 has 17 amino acids. This TCR came from a girl aged 2-15 years in good health and CMV-seronegative. Sample: PBMCs. The V and J genes are TRBV5-1 and TRBJ1-5, with D perhaps TRBD1 (6 bases). The CDR3 DNA reads TGCGCCAGCAGCTGGTTGCCCTTGACAGGCCCCAATCAGCCCCAGCATTTT. Protein: CASSWLPLTGPNQPQHF.